This TCR beta chain comes out of a study of technical replicates of blood from several donors (dated by TCRdb to the late 2010s). With respect to this clone: This receptor's antigen is unknown. Per-base qualities were not stored, and no clone one base away is much larger.

The library was obtained by the immunoSEQ multiplex PCR assay. TCRdb took over this immuneACCESS table, retaining in-frame rearrangements with V and J assigned. Such tables are incomplete; in checked studies, under half of the missing clones stem from an unresolved V gene, and the remainder is unexplained. This sample has tens of thousands of clones in its table, and around 95% of those were observed once. The ten largest clones represent less than 0.3% of the sample. Reading the germline V gene gives CDR1 MDHEN and CDR2 SYDVKM. The CDR3 spans 13 residues, from the cysteine through the phenylalanine. Here the CDR3 DNA is all that survives: 39 bases in frame from base 1. V is shortened by 11 bases, J by 7 bases, and the region joining them spans 18 bases.

The sequenced sample was T cells isolated from PBMCs. This TCR was recovered from a human donor in good health. The sequence joins TRBV28 to TRBJ2-1; TRBD2 is perhaps the D gene, given 5 matching bases. The CDR3 corresponds to CASARPSGNEQFF. The nucleotide sequence reads TGTGCCTCCGCCAGGCCCTCGGGGAATGAGCAGTTCTTC.